This TCR beta chain was found in a study of blood T cell repertoires in COVID-19. About the study: There were acute and convalescent COVID-19 samples, and they came from the United States, Italy and Spain. The cDNA or gDNA used as material had been derived from T cells, B-cell-depleted T cells, or PBMCs.

As originally analysed: For nucleated cells, counts were estimated from reference gene primer amplification. TCRdb's table, derived via immunoSEQ multiplex PCR, lists solely in-frame clones and lacks some. V and J calls and clone size are copied from that table; D and trimming were computed from the DNA. The table shows 200,000 to 300,000 clones, with roughly nine tenths occurring only once. The sequencing input was peripheral blood. The receptor was isolated from a man aged 55 to 69 with acute or convalescent COVID-19.

The CDR3 DNA is TGTGCAAGTCGCTTAGGAGCGGGAGGACGATATGACAATGAGCAGTTCTTC. This encodes CASRLGAGGRYDNEQFF. The V call is TRBV12-2, the J call TRBJ2-1; the table's D call TRBD2 went unverified against the DNA. TRBV12-2 represents a pseudogene. There are 17 residues in the CDR3.